Listed below are T cell receptor beta chains from one sample, sequenced in a study of cytomegalovirus exposure and HLA in healthy donors. Sequencing was performed with immunoSEQ multiplex PCR; in TCRdb, only in-frame clones are kept and a portion is missing. Altogether around 100,000 clones are present, 70% being singletons, with the ten largest covering around 10%. Sequenced: PBMCs. Receptors originate from a man under 40 in good health and CMV-seropositive. Both conserved end residues are part of each CDR3. D genes are given only for firm matches. Some rows mark clone size as missing; the rest say once, few, many or name a class of expanded clone.

j_gene	abundance	d_gene	v_gene	CDR3aa	CDR3nt
TRBJ1-5	few	TRBD1	TRBV29-1	CSARTGTVPQPQHF	TGCAGCGCCCGGACCGGGACAGTGCCTCAGCCCCAGCATTTT
TRBJ2-3	.	.	TRBV28	CASSPNVGGRDTQYF	TGTGCCAGCAGTCCGAACGTCGGGGGAAGGGATACGCAGTATTTT
TRBJ1-6	.	TRBD1	TRBV12-5	CASGPNWDSYNSPLHF	TGTGCTAGTGGTCCAAACTGGGACAGTTATAATTCACCCCTCCACTTT
TRBJ2-2	.	.	TRBV7-2	CASSKREVSSGELFF	TGTGCCAGCAGCAAAAGAGAGGTGTCGTCTGGGGAGCTGTTTTTT
TRBJ2-6	.	.	TRBV7-8	CASSPAPGSGANVLTF	TGTGCCAGCAGCCCAGCTCCGGGCTCTGGGGCCAACGTCCTGACTTTC
TRBJ2-1	.	.	TRBV10-3	CAISDLAGKDNEQFF	TGTGCCATCAGTGATTTAGCAGGGAAGGACAATGAGCAGTTCTTC
TRBJ1-1	.	.	TRBV27	CASSLTWGDTEAFF	TGTGCCAGCAGTTTAACCTGGGGGGACACTGAAGCTTTCTTT
TRBJ1-1	few	.	TRBV5-8	CASSSAGRNTEAFF	TGTGCCAGCAGCTCCGCGGGCCGGAACACTGAAGCTTTCTTT
TRBJ1-2	.	.	TRBV7-9	CASSSGVNYGYTF	TGTGCCAGCAGCTCAGGGGTTAACTATGGCTACACCTTC
TRBJ2-2	.	TRBD1	TRBV19	CASSILDRATGELFF	TGTGCCAGTAGTATCCTAGACAGGGCGACCGGGGAGCTGTTTTTT
TRBJ2-3	.	.	TRBV7-2	CASSMLVSWGTDTQYF	TGTGCCAGCAGCATGCTGGTTAGCTGGGGCACAGATACGCAGTATTTT
TRBJ1-5	.	TRBD1	TRBV23-1	CASSHDRDSENSNQPQHF	TGCGCCAGCAGTCATGACAGGGACTCGGAAAATAGCAATCAGCCCCAGCATTTT
TRBJ2-3	.	TRBD2	TRBV7-3	CASSSRAGGRTDTQYF	TGTGCCAGCAGCTCGAGAGCGGGGGGCCGCACAGATACGCAGTATTTT
TRBJ2-2	once	TRBD1	TRBV10-3	CAISESRQGPGELFF	TGTGCCATCAGTGAGTCGAGACAGGGGCCCGGGGAGCTGTTTTTT
TRBJ1-2	few	.	TRBV5-6	CASSLRGNYGYTF	TGTGCCAGCAGCTTGCGAGGGAACTATGGCTACACCTTC
TRBJ1-6	few	TRBD1	TRBV10-2	CASRPGQGDSPLHF	TGCGCCAGCAGACCGGGACAGGGGGATTCACCCCTCCACTTT
TRBJ1-2	.	TRBD1	TRBV5-5	CASSFRDQLWTGGNYGYTF	TGTGCCAGCAGCTTCCGAGACCAACTTTGGACAGGGGGAAACTATGGCTACACCTTC
TRBJ2-1	.	TRBD1	TRBV10-3	CAISGDREGGRVYNEQFF	TGTGCCATCAGTGGGGACAGGGAAGGAGGAAGGGTTTACAATGAGCAGTTCTTC
TRBJ2-2	.	.	TRBV15	CATREAGELFF	TGTGCCACCAGGGAGGCCGGGGAGCTGTTTTTT
TRBJ1-4	few	.	TRBV5-1	CASSLDGGDEEKLFF	TGCGCCAGCAGCTTGGACGGGGGGGATGAAGAAAAACTGTTTTTT
TRBJ2-3	few	TRBD2	TRBV11-1	CASSRDAVGTSGEDTQYF	TGTGCCAGCAGTCGAGACGCCGTTGGGACTAGTGGGGAGGATACGCAGTATTTT
TRBJ2-1	.	.	TRBV30	CAWSLRSLYNEQFF	TGTGCCTGGAGCCTCCGGTCCCTCTACAATGAGCAGTTCTTC
TRBJ2-2	.	TRBD2	TRBV29-1	CSVVKAGVTGELFF	TGCAGCGTTGTAAAGGCGGGGGTCACCGGGGAGCTGTTTTTT
TRBJ2-1	.	TRBD1	TRBV5-6	CASSADGTGFNEQFF	TGTGCCAGCAGCGCCGATGGGACAGGCTTCAATGAGCAGTTCTTC
TRBJ1-1	few	TRBD1	TRBV5-6	CASSGQGLMNTEAFF	TGTGCCAGCAGCGGACAGGGTCTTATGAACACTGAAGCTTTCTTT
TRBJ1-3	.	.	TRBV7-2	CASSQVGLGSGNTIYF	TGTGCCAGCAGCCAGGTGGGGCTGGGATCTGGAAACACCATATATTTT
TRBJ1-1	.	.	TRBV18	CASSLQSNTEAFF	TGTGCCAGCTCATTACAGAGTAACACTGAAGCTTTCTTT